Only one count was recorded for the clone carrying this T cell receptor beta chain. These data are taken from a study of memory CD8 T cells in hepatitis C reinfection. At the level of the study: Samples before reinfection came 55 to 20 weeks prior to detection.

Described time point: pre-reinfection, 55 to 20 weeks before reinfection detection. The sorted cells went straight to TCR sequencing with no prior in vitro expansion. Measured with immunoSEQ multiplex PCR; TCRdb has only the in-frame clones, and not every one. Of 40,000 to 60,000 clones in the sample, under 90% were seen once. Sequencing was performed on naive CD8+ T cells sorted from blood. The source is a young man with hepatitis C virus infection.

CDR3 in amino acids: CASSSGGYEQYF. As DNA, the CDR3 is TGTGCCAGCAGCTCCGGGGGCTACGAGCAGTACTTC. The genes are TRBV5-4 and TRBJ2-7; D may be TRBD2 (6 bases). Germline V lookup: CDR1 SGHNT, CDR2 YYREEE (reference sequence). The CDR3 is 12 amino acids. Trimming took off 3 bases at V and 3 bases at J, with 7 bases between the two ends.